A selection of T cell receptor beta chains follows, all from one sample in a study of OX40 agonist ivuxolimab in advanced cancers. Only in-frame clones appear in the TCRdb table, and some are missing; sequencing was by immunoSEQ multiplex PCR. The sample yields approximately 130,000 clones, approximately 94% seen once. The sequences come from CD4+ or CD8+ T cells sorted from blood, collected in a trial of the OX40 agonist ivuxolimab. The receptors were sampled from an adult with an advanced solid tumor such as melanoma, head and neck, liver or kidney cancer. Each CDR3 is given with its conserved first and last residue. D genes are given only for firm matches. Size is omitted from some rows. Given values are once, few, many or a class for expanded clones.

D: .; length: 14; J: TRBJ2-2; V: TRBV29-1; size: .; CDR3: CSVEAGPNTGELFF; DNA: TGCAGCGTTGAGGCAGGGCCGAACACCGGGGAGCTGTTTTTT
D: TRBD2; length: 16; J: TRBJ2-1; V: TRBV18; size: .; CDR3: CASSPFRGLAGNEQFF; DNA: TGTGCCAGCTCACCATTCCGCGGACTAGCGGGGAATGAGCAGTTCTTC
D: TRBD1; length: 13; J: TRBJ1-4; V: TRBV28; size: .; CDR3: CASSWTGNEKLFF; DNA: TGTGCCAGCAGCTGGACAGGAAATGAAAAACTGTTTTTT
D: .; length: 15; J: TRBJ2-7; V: TRBV2; size: .; CDR3: CASRQTIQVTYEQYF; DNA: TGTGCCAGCAGGCAAACCATACAGGTTACCTACGAGCAGTACTTC
D: TRBD2; length: 17; J: TRBJ2-3; V: TRBV10-3; size: .; CDR3: CAIKNPGLAGGTDTQYF; DNA: TGTGCCATTAAAAATCCGGGACTAGCGGGAGGCACAGATACGCAGTATTTT
D: .; length: 19; J: TRBJ2-2; V: TRBV6-1; size: .; CDR3: CASSEDGAGLFSSPGELFF; DNA: TGTGCCAGCAGTGAAGACGGCGCAGGGTTGTTCTCTTCTCCCGGGGAGCTGTTTTTT
D: .; length: 16; J: TRBJ2-4; V: TRBV4-1; size: once; CDR3: CASSQGRPLAKNIQYF; DNA: TGCGCCAGCAGCCAAGGGAGGCCTTTAGCCAAAAACATTCAGTACTTC
D: TRBD2; length: 16; J: TRBJ2-3; V: TRBV6-6; size: .; CDR3: CASSYPTSVSTDTQYF; DNA: TGTGCCAGCAGTTACCCGACTAGCGTCAGCACAGATACGCAGTATTTT
D: TRBD2; length: 16; J: TRBJ2-1; V: TRBV12-5; size: once; CDR3: CASGLMRGGDYNEQFF; DNA: TGTGCTAGTGGTTTGATGCGCGGGGGGGACTACAATGAGCAGTTCTTC
D: TRBD2; length: 15; J: TRBJ2-7; V: TRBV5-6; size: .; CDR3: CASSLLTRGAWEQYF; DNA: TGTGCCAGCAGCCTACTTACGCGGGGGGCCTGGGAGCAGTACTTC
D: .; length: 13; J: TRBJ2-5; V: TRBV2; size: .; CDR3: CASNRDNQETQYF; DNA: TGTGCCAGCAACCGGGACAACCAAGAGACCCAGTACTTC